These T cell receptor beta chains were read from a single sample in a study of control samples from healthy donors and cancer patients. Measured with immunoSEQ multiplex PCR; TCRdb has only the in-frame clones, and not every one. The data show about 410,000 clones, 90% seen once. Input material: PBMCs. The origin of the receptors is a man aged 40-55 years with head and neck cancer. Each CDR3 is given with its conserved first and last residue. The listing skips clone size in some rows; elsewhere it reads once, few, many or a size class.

CASSRGIYEQYF TRBV19 few
CSDGQRTGELFF TRBV29-1 .
CASSPRENYGYTF TRBV7-2 .
CASSDRVEGHSPLHF TRBV6-1 .
CSVEAGPLNTEAFF TRBV29-1 .
CASSLTGLAGYEQYF TRBV7-2 .
CASTTGTPSYNEQFF TRBV6-6 .
CASSLGGGISGNTIYF TRBV5-6 .
CASSPDGSQGQPQHF TRBV5-1 .
CASSYSRDQETQYF TRBV6-5 .
CATSRLTGTDTQYF TRBV15 .
CASSPRDSEKLFF TRBV9 .
CASSQDPRQVPYEQYF TRBV3-1/TRBV3-2 once
CASSIFLTAGTNEKLFF TRBV19 .
CASSFRTGAYNEQFF TRBV6-2/TRBV6-3 .